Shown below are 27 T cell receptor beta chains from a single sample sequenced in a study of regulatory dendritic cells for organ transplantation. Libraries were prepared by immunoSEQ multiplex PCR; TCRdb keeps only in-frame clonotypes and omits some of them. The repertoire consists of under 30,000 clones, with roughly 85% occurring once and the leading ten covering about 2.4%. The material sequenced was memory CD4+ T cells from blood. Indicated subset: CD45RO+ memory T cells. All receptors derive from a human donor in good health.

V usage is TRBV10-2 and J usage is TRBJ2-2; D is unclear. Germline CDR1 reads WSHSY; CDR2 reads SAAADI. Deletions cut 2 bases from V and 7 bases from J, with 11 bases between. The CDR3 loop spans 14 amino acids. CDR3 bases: TGCGCCAGCAGTGAGGCCCCTGGGTACGGGGAGCTGTTTTTT. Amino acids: CASSEAPGYGELFF.

CDR3 nucleotide sequence: TGTGCCTGGCTGAATGTTTACGAGCAGTACTTC. This translates into CAWLNVYEQYF. The rearrangement uses TRBV30 and TRBJ2-7; D is unresolved. The CDR3 totals 11 residues. CDR1 and CDR2 from the germline V gene are GTSNPN and SVGIG (reference sequence). Trimming took off 5 bases at V and 4 bases at J, with 9 bases between the two ends.

The DNA for the CDR3 is TGTGCCAGCAGCCATGGGTCGACAGGGACTCTTGGCACAGATACGCAGTATTTT. Its protein product is CASSHGSTGTLGTDTQYF. The chain links TRBV7-8 to TRBJ2-3; TRBD1 is a possible D gene (7 bases). The CDR3 is made up of 18 amino acids. CDR1 is SGHVS and CDR2 is FQNEAQ in the germline V gene. Trimming pared 5 bases from V and 1 base from J, leaving 22 bases between.

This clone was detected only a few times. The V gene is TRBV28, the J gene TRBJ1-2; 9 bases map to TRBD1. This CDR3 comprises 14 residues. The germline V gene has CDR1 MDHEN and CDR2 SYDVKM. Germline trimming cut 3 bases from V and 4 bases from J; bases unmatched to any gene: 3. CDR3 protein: CASSLTGGGYGYTF. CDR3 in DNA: TGTGCCAGCAGTTTGACAGGGGGTGGCTATGGCTACACCTTC.

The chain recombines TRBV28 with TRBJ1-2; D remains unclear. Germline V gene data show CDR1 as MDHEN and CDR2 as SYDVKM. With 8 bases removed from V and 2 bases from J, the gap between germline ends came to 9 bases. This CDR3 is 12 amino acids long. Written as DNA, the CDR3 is TGTGCCAGCTTCGTTCAGAACTATGGCTACACCTTC. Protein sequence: CASFVQNYGYTF.

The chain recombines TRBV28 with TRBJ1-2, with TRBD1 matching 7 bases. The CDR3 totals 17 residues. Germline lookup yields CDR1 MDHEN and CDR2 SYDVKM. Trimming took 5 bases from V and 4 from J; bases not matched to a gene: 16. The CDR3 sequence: CASSKPSHRGIGYGYTF. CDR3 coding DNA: TGTGCCAGCAGTAAGCCTAGTCACAGGGGAATTGGCTATGGCTACACCTTC.

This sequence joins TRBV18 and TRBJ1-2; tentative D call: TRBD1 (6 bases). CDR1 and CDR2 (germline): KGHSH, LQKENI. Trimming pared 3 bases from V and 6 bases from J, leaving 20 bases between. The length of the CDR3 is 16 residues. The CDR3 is CASSPGAGSGFNGYTF. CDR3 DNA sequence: TGTGCCAGCTCACCGGGGGCGGGTTCAGGATTCAATGGCTACACCTTC.

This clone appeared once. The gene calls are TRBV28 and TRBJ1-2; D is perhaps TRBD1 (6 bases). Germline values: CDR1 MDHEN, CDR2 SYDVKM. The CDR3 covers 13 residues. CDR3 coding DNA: TGTGCGTTGGGAATCGCGGGGGCGGGTGGCTACACCTTC. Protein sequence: CALGIAGAGGYTF.

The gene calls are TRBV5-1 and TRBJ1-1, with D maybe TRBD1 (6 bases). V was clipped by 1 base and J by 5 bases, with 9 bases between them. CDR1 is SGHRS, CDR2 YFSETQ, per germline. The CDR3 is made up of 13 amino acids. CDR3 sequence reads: CASSLTGLTEAFF. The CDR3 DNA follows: TGCGCCAGCAGCTTGACAGGGTTGACTGAAGCTTTCTTT.

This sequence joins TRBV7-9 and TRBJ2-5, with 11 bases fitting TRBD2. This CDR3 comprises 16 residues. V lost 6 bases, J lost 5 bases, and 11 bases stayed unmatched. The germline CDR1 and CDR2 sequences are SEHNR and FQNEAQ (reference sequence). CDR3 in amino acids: CASRPRSGGARETQYF. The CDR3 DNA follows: TGTGCCAGCAGACCACGTAGCGGGGGGGCTCGGGAGACCCAGTACTTC.

CDR3 sequence: CASSFVVNGDDEQFF. The CDR3 bases are TGTGCCAGCAGCTTTGTAGTTAACGGGGACGATGAGCAGTTCTTC. The V call is TRBV7-2, the J call TRBJ2-1; D tentatively fits TRBD1 or TRBD2 (5 bases each). This CDR3 has 15 residues. The germline V gene encodes CDR1 SGHTA and CDR2 FQGNSA. V was clipped by 3 bases and J by 8 bases, with 17 bases between them. The full variable domain, rest sourced from reference TRBV7-2 and TRBJ2-1, is GAGVSQSPSNKVTEKGKDVELRCDPISGHTALYWYRQSLGQGLEFLIYFQGNSAPDKSGLPSDRFSAERTGGSVSTLTIQRTQQEDSAVYLCASSFVVNGDDEQFFGPGTRLTVL.

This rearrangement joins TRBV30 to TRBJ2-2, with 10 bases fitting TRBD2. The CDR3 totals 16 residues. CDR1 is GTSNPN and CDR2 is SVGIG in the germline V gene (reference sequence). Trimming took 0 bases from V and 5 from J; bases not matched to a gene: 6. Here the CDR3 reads CAWSVTGLAWTGELFF. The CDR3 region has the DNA TGTGCCTGGAGTGTAACGGGACTAGCGTGGACCGGGGAGCTGTTTTTT.

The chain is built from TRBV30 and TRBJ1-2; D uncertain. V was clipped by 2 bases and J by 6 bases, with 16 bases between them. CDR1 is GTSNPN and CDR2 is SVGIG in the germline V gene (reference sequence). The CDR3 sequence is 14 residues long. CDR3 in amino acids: CAWSSGRRVDGYTF. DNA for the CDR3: TGTGCCTGGAGTTCGGGCAGGCGGGTAGATGGCTACACCTTC.

Written as DNA, the CDR3 is TGTGCCAGCAGTGAGCTAAGCCAGGCCTATACGCAGTATTTT. Its protein product is CASSELSQAYTQYF. The rearrangement uses TRBV2 and TRBJ2-3; D not resolved. Germline V CDR1 and CDR2: SNHLY, FYNNEI. V lost 3 bases to trimming and J lost 7 bases, with 14 bases between them. The CDR3 has 14 amino acids.

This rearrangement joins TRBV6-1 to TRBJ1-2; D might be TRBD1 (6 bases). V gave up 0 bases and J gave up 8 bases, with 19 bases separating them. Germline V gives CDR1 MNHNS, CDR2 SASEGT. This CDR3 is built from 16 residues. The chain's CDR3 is CASSEARPGGAIGYTF. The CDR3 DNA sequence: TGTGCCAGCAGTGAAGCCCGACCGGGGGGGGCTATCGGCTACACCTTC.

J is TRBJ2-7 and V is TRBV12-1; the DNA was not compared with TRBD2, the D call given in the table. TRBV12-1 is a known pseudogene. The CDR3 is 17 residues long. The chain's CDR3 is CASSPPASSPSSYEQYF. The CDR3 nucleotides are TGTGCCAGCAGTCCCCCCGCCTCTAGCCCAAGCTCCTACGAGCAGTACTTC.

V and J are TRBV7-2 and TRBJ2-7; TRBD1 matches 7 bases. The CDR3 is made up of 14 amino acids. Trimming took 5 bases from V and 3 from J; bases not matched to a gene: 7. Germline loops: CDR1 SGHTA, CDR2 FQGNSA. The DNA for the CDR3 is TGTGCCAGCAGCGAGGGACAGATTCTCTACGAGCAGTACTTC. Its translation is CASSEGQILYEQYF.

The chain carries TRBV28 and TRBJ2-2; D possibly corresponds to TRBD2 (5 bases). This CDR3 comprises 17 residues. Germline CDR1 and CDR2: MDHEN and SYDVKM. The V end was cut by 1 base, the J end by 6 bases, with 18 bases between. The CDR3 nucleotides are TGTGCCAGCAGTTTATTCGACCTCCGGAGCGGCCCCGGGGAGCTGTTTTTT. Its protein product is CASSLFDLRSGPGELFF.

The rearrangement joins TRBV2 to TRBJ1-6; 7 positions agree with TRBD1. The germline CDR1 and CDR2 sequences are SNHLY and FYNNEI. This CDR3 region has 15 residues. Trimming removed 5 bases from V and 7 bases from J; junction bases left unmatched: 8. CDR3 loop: CASSLDRVENSPLHF. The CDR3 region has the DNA TGTGCCAGCAGTCTCGACAGGGTGGAGAATTCACCCCTCCACTTT.

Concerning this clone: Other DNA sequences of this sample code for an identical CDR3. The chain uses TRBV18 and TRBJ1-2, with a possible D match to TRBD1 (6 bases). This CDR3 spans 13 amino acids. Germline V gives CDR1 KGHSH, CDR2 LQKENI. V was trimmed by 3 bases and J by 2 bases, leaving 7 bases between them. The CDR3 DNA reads TGTGCCAGCTCACCGGACAGAAACTATGGCTACACCTTC. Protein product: CASSPDRNYGYTF.

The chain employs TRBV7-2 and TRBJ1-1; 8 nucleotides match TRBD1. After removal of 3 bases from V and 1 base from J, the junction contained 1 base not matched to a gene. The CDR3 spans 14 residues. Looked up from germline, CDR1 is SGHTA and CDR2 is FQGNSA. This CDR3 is CASSFDRGNTEAFF. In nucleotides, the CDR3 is TGTGCCAGCAGCTTCGACAGGGGGAACACTGAAGCTTTCTTT.

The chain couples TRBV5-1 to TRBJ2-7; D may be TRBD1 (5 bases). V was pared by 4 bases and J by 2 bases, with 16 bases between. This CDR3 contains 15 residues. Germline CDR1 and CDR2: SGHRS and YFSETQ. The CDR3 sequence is CASSADPIGAYEQYF. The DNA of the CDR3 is TGCGCCAGCAGCGCCGATCCTATAGGGGCCTACGAGCAGTACTTC.

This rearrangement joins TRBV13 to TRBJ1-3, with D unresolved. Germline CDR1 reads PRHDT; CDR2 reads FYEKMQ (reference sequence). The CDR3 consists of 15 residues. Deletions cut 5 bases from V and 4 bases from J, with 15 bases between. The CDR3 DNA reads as TGTGCCAGCAGCCCAACGGTTTCCGGGGGAAACACCATATATTTT. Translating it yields CASSPTVSGGNTIYF.

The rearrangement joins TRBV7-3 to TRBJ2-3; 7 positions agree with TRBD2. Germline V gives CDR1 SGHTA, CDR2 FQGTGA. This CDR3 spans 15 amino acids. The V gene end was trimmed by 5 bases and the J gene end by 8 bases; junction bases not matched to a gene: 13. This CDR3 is CASSGPGPRGSTQYF. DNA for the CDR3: TGTGCCAGCAGCGGCCCCGGCCCCCGCGGGAGTACGCAGTATTTT.

CDR3 sequence: CATNNRGDIQYF. Here the CDR3 DNA reads TGTGCCACCAACAACAGGGGGGACATTCAGTACTTC. The rearrangement uses TRBV15 and TRBJ2-4; 8 positions match TRBD1. J was trimmed by 8 bases and V by 7 bases; bases with no gene match: 4. The CDR3 totals 12 residues. The germline V gene has CDR1 LNHNV and CDR2 YYDKDF (reference sequence).

The DNA of the CDR3 is TGCGCCAGCAGCCGTAGACAGGGTAACATTCAGTACTTC. Translation: CASSRRQGNIQYF. V is TRBV4-3 and J is TRBJ2-4; 7 bases agree with TRBD1. CDR3 length: 13 amino acids. CDR1 is LGHNA and CDR2 is YSLEER in the germline V gene. The J segment lost 7 bases and the V segment lost 4 bases, leaving 4 bases of the junction unmatched.

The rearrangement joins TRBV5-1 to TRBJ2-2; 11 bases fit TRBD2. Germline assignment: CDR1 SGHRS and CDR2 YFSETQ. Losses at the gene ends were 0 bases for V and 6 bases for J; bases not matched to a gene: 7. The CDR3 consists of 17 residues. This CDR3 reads CASSLGSGRATSGELFF. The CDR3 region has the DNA TGCGCCAGCAGCTTGGGTAGCGGGAGGGCCACCTCCGGGGAGCTGTTTTTT. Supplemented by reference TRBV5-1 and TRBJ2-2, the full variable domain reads KAGVTQTPRYLIKTRGQQVTLSCSPISGHRSVSWYQQTPGQGLQFLFEYFSETQRNKGNFPGRFSGRQFSNSRSEMNVSTLELGDSALYLCASSLGSGRATSGELFFGEGSRLTVL.